Listed below are T cell receptor beta chains from one sample, sequenced in a study of blood T cells in healthy people across ages. MiXCR, applied by TCRdb to the 5' RACE reads, yields one record per CDR3 protein. Of 1.5 million to 2 million distinct CDR3 sequences in the sample, about 31% are singletons; the top ten hold about 11%. The sequenced material came from blood. These receptors all stem from a young woman in good health. CDR3s leave out the opening cysteine and the closing phenylalanine or tryptophan.

v_call,j_call,cdr3_aa
TRBV5-1,TRBJ2-3,ASKPDRGLSDTQY
TRBV13,TRBJ2-5,ASSLKSGQETQY
TRBV5-6,TRBJ1-6,AGSQTGDTGFSPLH
TRBV27,TRBJ2-1,ASSWGRDRANSYNEQF
TRBV28,TRBJ1-5,ASRFFGLQPQH
TRBV9,-,ASSSSPSRSHEQY
TRBV6-6,TRBJ2-1,ASSYPGQGWNNEQF
TRBV11-2,TRBJ2-7,ASSYAGGEY
TRBV20-1,TRBJ1-2,SASFPGTGGYT
TRBV7-2,TRBJ2-7,ASSPFPGYEQY
TRBV5-1,TRBJ2-1,ASSSTGTSGSHEQF
TRBV15,TRBJ1-5,ATSRAGTRDNQPQH
TRBV5-4,-,ASSFRRKTSGGETQY
TRBV5-1,TRBJ2-3,ASSLRRGASTDTQY
TRBV7-6,TRBJ2-1,ASSLASKTSGGNNEQF
TRBV20-1,TRBJ2-7,SARGNVLIPYEQY
TRBV19,TRBJ2-4,ASSHLAKNIQY
TRBV5-4,TRBJ2-1,AINRQGSYNEQF
TRBV20-1,TRBJ2-1,SARPRSGSAYNEQF
TRBV15,TRBJ1-6,ATSRFPPFTTGWDSPLH
TRBV15,TRBJ2-1,ATSTGGLGLYNEQF
TRBV7-2,TRBJ2-2,ASTPMWTLKAYTGELF
TRBV4-1,TRBJ2-5,ASSQGGVGPQETQY
TRBV20-1,TRBJ2-4,SARDQGGRNIQY
TRBV7-6,TRBJ2-3,ASSFVIAGGRTDTQY
TRBV30,TRBJ2-3,AWSSGQGPDTQY
TRBV13,TRBJ2-3,ASSRTLSGIGGTDTQY
TRBV10-3,TRBJ2-7,AISGGARFYEQY
TRBV20-1,TRBJ1-2,SATQGEYYGYT
TRBV6-2/TRBV6-3,TRBJ2-1,ASSQTRSEQF
TRBV20-1,TRBJ2-3,SAGLAGVSDTQY
TRBV9,TRBJ2-1,ASSAAWGVEQF
TRBV5-1,TRBJ2-7,ASSFTGPHEQY
TRBV27,TRBJ1-1,ASRGGARTEAF
TRBV7-3,-,ASSLQTGGAETQY
TRBV6-6,TRBJ2-7,ASSSTTDGYGQY
TRBV6-1,TRBJ2-1,ASGTNYNEQF
TRBV27,TRBJ1-6,ASSPGRGGDSPLH
TRBV29-1,TRBJ1-4,SVEDPNSLLSEKLF
TRBV3-1,TRBJ2-5,ASTLGLAGFAQY
TRBV29-1,TRBJ1-2,SVAGGMSGYT
TRBV12-3/TRBV12-4,TRBJ1-2,ASRQEQGADGYT
TRBV28,TRBJ2-7,AWGSGSLAYEQY
TRBV27,TRBJ2-3,ASSLLRGPTDTQY
TRBV10-3,TRBJ2-1,AIRSGTSGGSSYNEQF